The 30 T cell receptor beta chains given below trace back to one sample, sequenced in a study of CD4 T cells in relation to SARS-CoV-2 and coronaviruses. These receptors' antigens are unknown. Here immunoSEQ multiplex PCR was the method, and the copy in TCRdb shows in-frame clones only, minus some. The table shows about 27,000 clones, with approximately 70% occurring only once. CD4+ T cells from unexposed donors were obtained before the COVID-19 pandemic (2011-2018). Isolation of CD4+ T cells took place after about 9 days in culture. The source material was CD4+ T cells from PBMCs, cultured in vitro. Receptors were obtained from a human donor in good health.

In this sample, this clone turned up once. V gene TRBV19 combines with J gene TRBJ1-1; D is perhaps TRBD1 (6 bases). The CDR3 extends over 14 amino acids. V lost 5 bases and J 6 bases, leaving 16 bases between the germline ends. The germline V gene has CDR1 LNHDA and CDR2 SQIVND (reference sequence). The CDR3 sequence: CASSPQGSGAEAFF. CDR3 DNA sequence: TGTGCCAGTAGTCCACAGGGTAGCGGAGCTGAAGCTTTCTTT.

This clone was counted only a few times. This sequence joins TRBV29-1 and TRBJ1-2; D may be TRBD1 (6 bases). V dropped 0 bases and J dropped 5 bases, with 16 bases sitting between them. CDR1 SQVTM and CDR2 ANQGSEA come from the germline V gene. This CDR3 contains 15 residues. Written as DNA, the CDR3 is TGCAGCGTTGAAGATCTGAACAGGGAAGCATATGGCTACACCTTC. The encoded protein is CSVEDLNREAYGYTF.

This clone was found a few times. V gene TRBV27 combines with J gene TRBJ1-2, with D possibly matching TRBD1 (5 bases). V was shortened by 0 bases and J by 2 bases, with 10 bases between the two germline ends. Germline-derived CDR1 and CDR2 are MNHEY and SMNVEV (reference sequence). The length of the CDR3 is 15 residues. The CDR3 sequence is CASSLSTAANYGYTF. The CDR3 nucleotides are TGTGCCAGCAGTTTATCGACAGCCGCAAACTATGGCTACACCTTC.

In this sample, this clone turned up a few times. The V gene is TRBV5-6, the J gene TRBJ1-1; 11 bases match TRBD1. V was pared by 4 bases and J by 6 bases, with 8 bases of the junction left unmatched. Germline V gene data show CDR1 as SGHDT and CDR2 as YYEEEE. This CDR3 is 15 amino acids long. CDR3 region: CASSPRTGGLSEAFF. The DNA of the CDR3 is TGTGCCAGCAGCCCCCGGACAGGGGGCTTGTCTGAAGCTTTCTTT.

As DNA, the CDR3 is TGTGCCAGCAGCACCCAGCGGGGGCTTCTCTCGTTGGAGCTGTTTTTT. Amino acid sequence: CASSTQRGLLSLELFF. The chain has TRBV21-1 and TRBJ2-2; whether TRBD2, the table's D call, matches the DNA was not checked. TRBV21-1 represents a pseudogene. The CDR3 runs to 16 residues.

This rearrangement joins TRBV7-9 to TRBJ2-2; D is ambiguous. V gave up 6 bases and J gave up 6 bases, with 23 bases separating them. The germline V gene encodes CDR1 SEHNR and CDR2 FQNEAQ (reference sequence). CDR3 length: 17 residues. The DNA of the CDR3 is TGTGCCAGCAGGAGGATCCTACAAACTCTGGGCCCCGGGGAGCTGTTTTTT. The encoded protein is CASRRILQTLGPGELFF.

The chain joins TRBV6-5 to TRBJ2-4, with 9 bases lining up with TRBD1. The CDR3 runs to 15 residues. CDR1 and CDR2 (germline): MNHEY, SVGAGI. Unmatched junction bases numbered 5, after V lost 2 bases and J lost 6 bases. The CDR3, as DNA: TGTGCCAGCAGTTACCAACAGGGGGCACCAAACATTCAGTACTTC. Protein product: CASSYQQGAPNIQYF.

This clone was counted only a few times. J is TRBJ1-5 and V is TRBV19; D uncertain. V lost 5 bases to trimming and J lost 3 bases, with 8 bases between them. This CDR3 has 13 residues. The germline V gene encodes CDR1 LNHDA and CDR2 SQIVND (reference sequence). The CDR3 bases are TGTGCCAGTAGTCCCCAGCACAATCAGCCCCAGCATTTT. It yields the protein CASSPQHNQPQHF. The variable domain in full, with the rest retrieved from reference TRBV19 and TRBJ1-5, is DGGITQSPKYLFRKEGQNVTLSCEQNLNHDAMYWYRQDPGQGLRLIYYSQIVNDFQKGDIAEGYSVSREKKESFPLTVTSAQKNPTAFYLCASSPQHNQPQHFGDGTRLSIL.

The chain carries TRBV11-2 and TRBJ2-5; weak D call: TRBD2 (6 bases). This CDR3 is built from 16 residues. Germline loops: CDR1 SGHAT, CDR2 FQNNGV. With 5 bases removed from V and 7 bases from J, the gap between germline ends came to 23 bases. The CDR3 region has the DNA TGTGCCAGCAGCCAATCGGGCAGGGAGGTGTGGTGGACCCAGTACTTC. This codes for CASSQSGREVWWTQYF.

The chain is built from TRBV5-1 and TRBJ2-7; TRBD2 agrees at 14 bases. V lost 4 bases and J lost 7; bases outside the gene matches: 13. Germline loops: CDR1 SGHRS, CDR2 YFSETQ. The CDR3 is 17 amino acids. CDR3: CASSDGLAGGISWEQYF. The CDR3 bases are TGCGCCAGCAGCGACGGACTAGCGGGAGGTATCTCTTGGGAGCAGTACTTC.

The CDR3 loop reads CASSHQNPRDSGFWDEQFF. The CDR3 DNA sequence: TGTGCCAGCAGCCACCAAAACCCTCGGGACTCCGGGTTTTGGGATGAGCAGTTCTTC. The chain employs TRBV3-1 (or the pseudogene TRBV3-2) and TRBJ2-1; tentative D call: TRBD2 (6 bases). CDR3 length: 19 residues. The germline V gene has CDR1 LGHDT and CDR2 YNNKEL (reference sequence). Trimming removed 3 bases at V and 8 bases at J, with 29 bases between.

The J gene is TRBJ2-7, the V gene TRBV7-8; D is perhaps TRBD1 (5 bases). CDR1 is SGHVS and CDR2 is FQNEAQ in the germline V gene. V shed 4 bases and J shed 6 bases, with 13 bases lying between them. The CDR3 extends over 13 amino acids. The CDR3 loop reads CASSSRVWVEQYF. Here the CDR3 DNA reads TGTGCCAGCAGCTCCAGGGTTTGGGTCGAGCAGTACTTC.

This clone came up once. The chain uses TRBV11-1 and TRBJ2-5; the D gene could be TRBD1 or TRBD2 (5 bases each). The V gene's germline CDR1 is SGHAT and CDR2 FQDESV (reference sequence). Trimming removed 3 bases at V and 1 base at J, with 9 bases between. This CDR3 is built from 14 residues. The CDR3, as DNA: TGTGCCAGCAGCTTGGGACGGCCCCAAGAGACCCAGTACTTC. Protein product: CASSLGRPQETQYF.

The CDR3 protein is CASSGGGGDTQYF. The CDR3 coding sequence is TGTGCCAGCAGCGGGGGGGGTGGAGATACGCAGTATTTT. This sequence joins TRBV7-9 and TRBJ2-3, with 7 positions matching TRBD2. Germline CDR1 is SEHNR and CDR2 is FQNEAQ (reference sequence). V trimming: 5 bases; J trimming: 5 bases; junction bases outside the gene matches: 4. There are 13 residues in the CDR3.

The gene calls are TRBV7-9 and TRBJ1-2; D gene ambiguous. The CDR3 runs 14 residues. V was cut by 1 base and J by 4 bases, with 10 bases left in between. Germline V gives CDR1 SEHNR, CDR2 FQNEAQ (reference sequence). In DNA form, the CDR3 reads TGTGCCAGCAGCTTAGGGCTACAGTTCTATGGCTACACCTTC. It yields the protein CASSLGLQFYGYTF.

The chain's CDR3 is CATSRSQGANEKLFF. In DNA, the CDR3 is TGTGCCACCAGCAGATCACAGGGGGCTAATGAAAAACTGTTTTTT. The chain links TRBV15 to TRBJ1-4; TRBD1 aligns across 8 bases. Germline lookup yields CDR1 LNHNV and CDR2 YYDKDF (reference sequence). The CDR3 loop spans 15 amino acids. Losses at the gene ends were 2 bases for V and 3 bases for J; bases not matched to a gene: 2.

The V call is TRBV18, the J call TRBJ1-5, with D possibly being TRBD1 (5 bases). This CDR3 is 15 amino acids long. CDR1 KGHSH and CDR2 LQKENI come from the germline V gene. Trimming took off 3 bases at V and 7 bases at J, with 16 bases between the two ends. CDR3 sequence: CASSPERGSGQPQHF. In DNA form, the CDR3 reads TGTGCCAGCTCACCGGAGAGGGGCTCAGGGCAGCCCCAGCATTTT.

This clone was counted a few times. The V gene is TRBV7-2, the J gene TRBJ2-4; D tentatively reads TRBD1 or TRBD2 (6 bases each). Germline V lookup: CDR1 SGHTA, CDR2 FQGNSA. The CDR3 covers 15 residues. Trimming pared 5 bases from V and 7 bases from J, leaving 18 bases between. Here the CDR3 reads CASSDSVRGGNIQYF. The CDR3 nucleotides are TGTGCCAGCAGCGACAGCGTCCGAGGGGGGAACATTCAGTACTTC.

The gene calls are TRBV6-5 and TRBJ2-7; D tentatively reads TRBD1 or TRBD2 (5 bases each). This CDR3 is 13 amino acids long. V dropped 8 bases and J dropped 3 bases, with 14 bases sitting between them. Germline V gives CDR1 MNHEY, CDR2 SVGAGI. This CDR3 reads CASSGAVVYEQYF. CDR3 sequence (DNA): TGTGCCAGCTCCGGGGCAGTCGTCTACGAGCAGTACTTC.

The V gene is TRBV2, the J gene TRBJ1-4; D is undetermined. The V end was cut by 4 bases, the J end by 5 bases, with 14 bases between. CDR1 is SNHLY, CDR2 FYNNEI, per germline. CDR3 size: 15 residues. The CDR3 here is CASSARATPNEKLFF. CDR3 coding DNA: TGTGCCAGCAGTGCGAGGGCTACCCCAAATGAAAAACTGTTTTTT.

The table lists this clone with a count of one. The chain combines TRBV11-2 with TRBJ2-5, with D perhaps matching TRBD2 (6 bases). This CDR3 spans 16 amino acids. Germline values: CDR1 SGHAT, CDR2 FQNNGV. Trimming took 1 base from V and 1 from J, leaving 13 bases between them. In DNA form, the CDR3 reads TGTGCCAGCAGCTTAGGGCCCGCGGGGATCCAAGAGACCCAGTACTTC. Encoded protein: CASSLGPAGIQETQYF. The full variable domain, with the rest looked up from reference TRBV11-2 and TRBJ2-5, is EAGVAQSPRYKIIEKRQSVAFWCNPISGHATLYWYQQILGQGPKLLIQFQNNGVVDDSQLPKDRFSAERLKGVDSTLKIQPAKLEDSAVYLCASSLGPAGIQETQYFGPGTRLLVL.

The chain has TRBV6-5 and TRBJ1-3; weak D call: TRBD1 (5 bases). CDR3 length equals 14 residues. The germline V gene encodes CDR1 MNHEY and CDR2 SVGAGI. The V end lost 4 bases, the J end lost 3 bases, and 10 bases lay between the germline ends. CDR3 in amino acids: CASSSGFYGNTIYF. DNA for the CDR3: TGTGCCAGCAGTTCAGGGTTTTATGGAAACACCATATATTTT.

The DNA for the CDR3 is TGTGGCTCGAGGGGACAGCCCTACTCTGGGGCCAACGTCCTGACTTTC. Protein product: CGSRGQPYSGANVLTF. The chain couples TRBV19 to TRBJ2-6; 7 nucleotides agree with TRBD1. CDR3 size: 16 residues. From germline, CDR1 is LNHDA and CDR2 SQIVND (reference sequence).

The chain couples TRBV7-2 to TRBJ2-1; no clear D. V lost 4 bases and J 4 bases, leaving 8 bases between the germline ends. This CDR3 has 13 amino acids. The germline CDR1 and CDR2 sequences are SGHTA and FQGNSA. The CDR3 loop is CASSSDYYNEQFF. The CDR3 DNA is TGTGCCAGCAGCTCTGATTATTACAATGAGCAGTTCTTC.

The gene calls are TRBV5-1 and TRBJ2-1, with no clear D. Germline loops: CDR1 SGHRS, CDR2 YFSETQ. The V and J ends lost 0 bases and 2 bases respectively, with 9 bases between them. CDR3 length equals 15 residues. The CDR3 protein is CASSLEQTPYNEQFF. For the CDR3, the DNA is TGCGCCAGCAGCTTGGAGCAGACCCCCTACAATGAGCAGTTCTTC.

The V and J genes are TRBV6-5 and TRBJ1-2, with 9 bases matching TRBD1. The CDR3 runs 13 residues. Per the germline V gene, CDR1 is MNHEY and CDR2 is SVGAGI. Unmatched junction bases numbered 4, after V lost 4 bases and J lost 7 bases. The CDR3 nucleotides read TGTGCCAGCAGTTTCACAGGGGGCCTTGGCTACACCTTC. It yields the protein CASSFTGGLGYTF.

The gene calls are TRBV19 and TRBJ1-1, with TRBD1 matching over 7 bases. This CDR3 region has 15 residues. CDR1 and CDR2 (germline): LNHDA, SQIVND (reference sequence). The V segment lost 4 bases and the J segment 3 bases; nucleotides outside the gene matches: 8. Written as DNA, the CDR3 is TGTGCCAGTAGTACCAAAGACAGGGTACACACTGAAGCTTTCTTT. Amino acid sequence: CASSTKDRVHTEAFF.

The CDR3 coding sequence is TGTGCCAGCAGCTTGGCCGCCAGCTCCTACGAGCAGTACTTC. Its protein is CASSLAASSYEQYF. This chain uses TRBV5-6 with TRBJ2-7; no clear D. The CDR3 covers 14 residues. CDR1 is SGHDT, CDR2 YYEEEE, per germline. The V end was cut by 0 bases, the J end by 0 bases, with 7 bases between. Variable domain in full (rest from reference TRBV5-6 and TRBJ2-7): DAGVTQSPTHLIKTRGQQVTLRCSPKSGHDTVSWYQQALGQGPQFIFQYYEEEERQRGNFPDRFSGHQFPNYSSELNVNALLLGDSALYLCASSLAASSYEQYFGPGTRLTVT.

This chain uses TRBV24-1 with TRBJ1-4, with 9 bases aligning to TRBD1. J was trimmed by 7 bases and V by 3 bases; bases with no gene match: 11. This CDR3 region has 17 residues. Germline V gene sequence: CDR1 KGHDR, CDR2 SFDVKD. CDR3 loop: CATSDPSRQGDREKLFF. CDR3 nucleotides: TGTGCCACCAGTGATCCCTCCCGACAGGGGGATCGTGAAAAACTGTTTTTT.

This rearrangement joins TRBV29-1 to TRBJ1-2; D unclear. Germline V gene lookup returns CDR1 SQVTM and CDR2 ANQGSEA. The CDR3 loop spans 14 amino acids. The V and J ends lost 5 bases and 0 bases respectively, with 13 bases between them. The CDR3 here is CSVRFQETNYGYTF. DNA of the CDR3: TGCAGCGTTAGGTTCCAGGAGACTAACTATGGCTACACCTTC.